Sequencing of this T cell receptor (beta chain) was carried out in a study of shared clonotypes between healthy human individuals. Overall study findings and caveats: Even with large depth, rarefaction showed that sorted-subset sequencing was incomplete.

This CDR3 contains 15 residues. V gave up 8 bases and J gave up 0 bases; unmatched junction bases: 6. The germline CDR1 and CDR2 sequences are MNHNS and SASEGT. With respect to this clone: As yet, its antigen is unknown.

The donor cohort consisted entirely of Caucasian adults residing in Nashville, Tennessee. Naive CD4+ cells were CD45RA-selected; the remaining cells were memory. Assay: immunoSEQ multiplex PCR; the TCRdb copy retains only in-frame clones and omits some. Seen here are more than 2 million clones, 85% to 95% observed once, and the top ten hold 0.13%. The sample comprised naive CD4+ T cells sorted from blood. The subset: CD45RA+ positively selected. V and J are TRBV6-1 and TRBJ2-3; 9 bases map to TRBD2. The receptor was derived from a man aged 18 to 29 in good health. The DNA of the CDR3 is TGTGCCAGCCGCATAGCGGGGGCGAGCACAGATACGCAGTATTTT. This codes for CASRIAGASTDTQYF.